These 21 T cell receptor beta chains were sequenced from one sample in a study of T cell responses to AZD1222 COVID-19 vaccine. Method: immunoSEQ multiplex PCR; TCRdb's copy keeps in-frame clones and lacks some. The table has 65,000 to 90,000 clones, approximately 87% seen once. The sample consisted of peripheral blood, taken on day 0 of AZD1222 vaccination. All receptors derive from an adult in good health.

This clone has just one count. The chain uses TRBV3-1 (or the pseudogene TRBV3-2) and TRBJ2-3; the match to TRBD2 covers 7 bases. The CDR3 covers 17 residues. The germline CDR1 and CDR2 sequences are LGHDT and YNNKEL (reference sequence). Unmatched junction bases numbered 13, after V lost 4 bases and J lost 3 bases. CDR3: CASSPRGDGGITDTQYF. In DNA form, the CDR3 reads TGTGCCAGCAGCCCCCGGGGGGACGGGGGGATAACAGATACGCAGTATTTT.

The chain links TRBV27 to TRBJ2-7, with TRBD1 matching over 10 bases. The ends lost 2 bases at V and 4 bases at J; junction bases unmatched: 8. Germline V gives CDR1 MNHEY, CDR2 SMNVEV (reference sequence). The CDR3 loop spans 16 amino acids. Written as DNA, the CDR3 is TGTGCCAGCAGTTTAGGGCGCAGACAGGGGGCGTACGAGCAGTACTTC. This encodes CASSLGRRQGAYEQYF.

The J gene is TRBJ1-1, the V gene TRBV19, with D hard to call. The CDR3 consists of 13 residues. V was shortened by 3 bases and J by 0 bases, with 5 bases between the two germline ends. Germline CDR1 and CDR2: LNHDA and SQIVND (reference sequence). The CDR3 loop reads CASSMMVNTEAFF. The CDR3 DNA reads as TGTGCCAGTAGTATGATGGTGAACACTGAAGCTTTCTTT.

This chain links TRBV6-5 with TRBJ2-7; D unclear. Between the trimmed V and J ends, which lost 1 base and 0 bases, there was a span of 10 bases. Germline V gives CDR1 MNHEY, CDR2 SVGAGI. This CDR3 is built from 15 residues. CDR3 protein: CASSYLPTISYEQYF. The CDR3 DNA follows: TGTGCCAGCAGTTACTTACCGACAATCTCCTACGAGCAGTACTTC.

The J gene is TRBJ1-2, the V gene TRBV28; D perhaps matches TRBD1 (5 bases). Germline loops: CDR1 MDHEN, CDR2 SYDVKM. The CDR3 loop spans 13 amino acids. V was trimmed by 3 bases and J by 2 bases, leaving 7 bases between them. The CDR3 here is CASSFPGNYGYTF. DNA for the CDR3: TGTGCCAGCAGTTTCCCAGGGAACTATGGCTACACCTTC.

This clone came up once. The chain carries TRBV10-3 and TRBJ1-3; D is uncertain. CDR1 is ENHRY and CDR2 is SYGVKD in the germline V gene. V was trimmed by 0 bases and J by 0 bases, leaving 9 bases between them. The CDR3 runs to 16 residues. CDR3 residues: CAISESEKSSGNTIYF. For the CDR3, the DNA is TGTGCCATCAGTGAGTCGGAAAAGAGCTCTGGAAACACCATATATTTT.

The chain couples TRBV6-5 to TRBJ1-5, with unresolved D. The CDR3 length is 13 residues. V was cut by 5 bases and J by 3 bases, with 8 bases left in between. The germline CDR1 and CDR2 sequences are MNHEY and SVGAGI. CDR3 sequence: CASSLTANQPQHF. The CDR3 DNA is TGTGCCAGCAGTCTGACGGCCAATCAGCCCCAGCATTTT.

The rearrangement joins TRBV29-1 to TRBJ2-2, with 9 bases that match TRBD1. Per the germline V gene, CDR1 is SQVTM and CDR2 is ANQGSEA. V trimming: 7 bases; J trimming: 5 bases; junction bases outside the gene matches: 11. CDR3 length: 15 residues. The CDR3 coding sequence is TGCAGCGCGAAGGGACAGGGTAAAGGAACCGGGGAGCTGTTTTTT. Protein sequence: CSAKGQGKGTGELFF.

The CDR3: CASSVQTGGNTEAFF. Written as DNA, the CDR3 is TGTGCCAGCAGCGTCCAGACAGGTGGGAACACTGAAGCTTTCTTT. The rearrangement joins TRBV9 to TRBJ1-1; a weak D match, TRBD1 (6 bases). Trimming pared 2 bases from V and 1 base from J, leaving 12 bases between. This CDR3 region has 15 residues. CDR1 is SGDLS and CDR2 is YYNGEE in the germline V gene. Full variable domain (rest looked up from reference TRBV9 and TRBJ1-1): DSGVTQTPKHLITATGQRVTLRCSPRSGDLSVYWYQQSLDQGLQFLIQYYNGEERAKGNILERFSAQQFPDLHSELNLSSLELGDSALYFCASSVQTGGNTEAFFGQGTRLTVV.

The table lists this clone with a count of one. The rearrangement joins TRBV10-3 to TRBJ1-2, with TRBD1 matching 12 bases. The CDR3 has 17 amino acids. Germline loops: CDR1 ENHRY, CDR2 SYGVKD. V lost 3 bases to trimming and J lost 4 bases; unmatched junction nucleotides: 9. The chain's CDR3 is CAISDPGQGASGYGYTF. The DNA for the CDR3 is TGTGCCATCAGTGATCCGGGACAGGGGGCTTCGGGCTATGGCTACACCTTC.

The rearrangement joins TRBV7-9 to TRBJ2-7; 8 bases agree with TRBD2. The trim removed 3 bases at V and 2 bases at J, leaving 3 bases unmatched. CDR1 is SEHNR, CDR2 FQNEAQ, per germline (reference sequence). This CDR3 is built from 14 residues. CDR3 sequence: CASSFGGRPYEQYF. The DNA of the CDR3 is TGTGCCAGCAGCTTCGGCGGGAGGCCCTACGAGCAGTACTTC.

The V gene is TRBV2, the J gene TRBJ1-1; 7 nucleotides agree with TRBD1. CDR3 length: 15 amino acids. V lost 5 bases to trimming and J lost 3 bases; unmatched junction nucleotides: 9. The germline V gene encodes CDR1 SNHLY and CDR2 FYNNEI. The CDR3 sequence: CASSRQGRRYTEAFF. As DNA, the CDR3 is TGTGCCAGCAGTAGACAGGGACGTAGGTACACTGAAGCTTTCTTT.

The V call is TRBV27, the J call TRBJ2-7; D remains ambiguous. This CDR3 has 12 residues. Trimming pared 5 bases from V and 3 bases from J, leaving 8 bases between. The germline V gene has CDR1 MNHEY and CDR2 SMNVEV (reference sequence). The CDR3 DNA sequence: TGTGCCAGCAGTCCTGACCTCTACGAGCAGTACTTC. Protein: CASSPDLYEQYF.

The chain joins TRBV7-9 to TRBJ2-5; perhaps TRBD1 as D (6 bases). This CDR3 comprises 15 residues. Germline loops: CDR1 SEHNR, CDR2 FQNEAQ (reference sequence). The V end lost 1 base, the J end lost 2 bases, and 11 bases lay between the germline ends. The DNA of the CDR3 is TGTGCCAGCAGCTTAGTAGGGGGTTTACAAGAGACCCAGTACTTC. It encodes CASSLVGGLQETQYF.

V usage is TRBV5-1 and J usage is TRBJ1-1; D is possibly TRBD1 (5 bases). This CDR3 has 14 residues. The V end lost 1 base, the J end lost 0 bases, and 7 bases lay between the germline ends. Germline V gene lookup returns CDR1 SGHRS and CDR2 YFSETQ. CDR3 nucleotide sequence: TGCGCCAGCAGCTTGCAGGGAGTGAACACTGAAGCTTTCTTT. Amino acids: CASSLQGVNTEAFF.

The chain has TRBV7-9 and TRBJ1-1; 7 bases match TRBD1. The CDR3 spans 15 residues. The J segment lost 1 base and the V segment lost 5 bases, leaving 7 bases of the junction unmatched. Germline CDR1 SEHNR, CDR2 FQNEAQ (reference sequence). CDR3 amino acids: CASSPARTGNTEAFF. Here the CDR3 DNA reads TGTGCCAGCAGCCCCGCGAGGACAGGGAACACTGAAGCTTTCTTT.

The chain couples TRBV12-3 or TRBV12-4 to TRBJ1-1; D remains unclear. This CDR3 region has 12 residues. The V end lost 7 bases, the J end lost 1 base, and 7 bases lay between the germline ends. This chain's CDR3 is CASTSGNTEAFF. CDR3 bases: TGTGCCAGCACCTCGGGGAACACTGAAGCTTTCTTT.

Only one count was recorded for this clone. The CDR3 DNA reads as TGTGCCAGCAGTTTAGACGTCGGACTAGCGGGGGGGCCCTCCTACAATGAGCAGTTCTTC. It encodes CASSLDVGLAGGPSYNEQFF. This rearrangement joins TRBV27 to TRBJ2-1; TRBD2 matches 15 bases. The J segment lost 0 bases and the V segment lost 2 bases, leaving 8 bases of the junction unmatched. Germline V CDR1 and CDR2: MNHEY, SMNVEV (reference sequence). The CDR3 consists of 20 residues.

The CDR3 reads CATSSGAGANVLTF. CDR3 in DNA: TGTGCCACCAGCAGTGGGGCTGGGGCCAACGTCCTGACTTTC. This chain uses TRBV15 with TRBJ2-6; no clear D gene. This CDR3 has 14 amino acids. Germline V CDR1 and CDR2: LNHNV, YYDKDF (reference sequence). Trimming pared 3 bases from V and 2 bases from J, leaving 5 bases between.

The chain combines TRBV11-3 with TRBJ2-2; either TRBD1 or TRBD2 may fit D (5 bases each). V shed 2 bases and J shed 0 bases, with 19 bases lying between them. The germline CDR1 and CDR2 sequences are SGHNT and YENEEA. CDR3 length equals 19 residues. CDR3 coding DNA: TGTGCCAGCAGCTTAAGGGGTATAGGAAAGGGAGCGAACACCGGGGAGCTGTTTTTT. It encodes CASSLRGIGKGANTGELFF. The variable domain in full, with the rest retrieved from reference TRBV11-3 and TRBJ2-2, is EAGVVQSPRYKIIEKKQPVAFWCNPISGHNTLYWYLQNLGQGPELLIRYENEEAVDDSQLPKDRFSAERLKGVDSTLKIQPAELGDSAVYLCASSLRGIGKGANTGELFFGEGSRLTVL.

The chain is built from TRBV24-1 and TRBJ2-2, with D possibly being TRBD2 (5 bases). This CDR3 is built from 18 residues. The germline V and J ends were trimmed by 3 bases and 4 bases, with 20 bases remaining between them. Germline V lookup: CDR1 KGHDR, CDR2 SFDVKD. CDR3 in amino acids: CATSDPPGSGKSTGELFF. In nucleotides, the CDR3 is TGTGCCACCAGTGATCCCCCTGGATCGGGGAAGTCCACCGGGGAGCTGTTTTTT.